The 27 T cell receptor beta chains reported below all come from one sample, sequenced in a study of cytomegalovirus exposure and HLA in healthy donors. The PCR was carried out with 60 Vbeta primers and 13 Jbeta primers. This table comes from immunoSEQ multiplex PCR, and its TCRdb copy is limited to in-frame clones, with some not included. This sample has 190,000 or so clones, with 80% found just once. What was sequenced was PBMCs. The receptors come from a boy younger than 18 in good health and CMV-seronegative.

The gene calls are TRBV4-1 and TRBJ1-4; no definite D call. The CDR3 extends over 17 amino acids. Germline values: CDR1 MGHRA, CDR2 YSYEKL. The V end was cut by 4 bases, the J end by 0 bases, with 15 bases between. The DNA of the CDR3 is TGCGCCAGCAGCCCCACCCGGTGGGCAGCAACTAATGAAAAACTGTTTTTT. Protein product: CASSPTRWAATNEKLFF.

This chain joins TRBV7-3 and TRBJ2-3; 7 bases map to TRBD2. CDR3 length: 16 residues. The germline gives CDR1 SGHTA, CDR2 FQGTGA. Unmatched junction bases numbered 7, after V lost 3 bases and J lost 1 base. The CDR3 sequence is CASSLFGGEGTDTQYF. In nucleotides, the CDR3 is TGTGCCAGCAGCTTGTTTGGGGGGGAAGGCACAGATACGCAGTATTTT.

The chain joins TRBV19 to TRBJ1-2, with a weak D call TRBD1 (5 bases). The germline V gene encodes CDR1 LNHDA and CDR2 SQIVND (reference sequence). The ends were cut back, 1 base at V and 6 bases at J, with 12 bases in the middle. The CDR3 runs 14 residues. The chain's CDR3 is CASSIGAGLHGYTF. For the CDR3, the DNA is TGTGCCAGTAGTATAGGGGCAGGGCTCCATGGCTACACCTTC.

The chain couples TRBV19 to TRBJ2-5; 7 bases agree with TRBD2. The CDR3 spans 15 residues. The ends lost 3 bases at V and 2 bases at J; junction bases unmatched: 6. Germline V gene data show CDR1 as LNHDA and CDR2 as SQIVND (reference sequence). CDR3 amino acids: CASSIQRGPQETQYF. CDR3 nucleotide sequence: TGTGCCAGTAGTATCCAGCGGGGACCGCAAGAGACCCAGTACTTC.

The CDR3 DNA reads TGTGCCAGCAGTTCCCCGGGACAGCTAAACACTGAAGCTTTCTTT. Protein: CASSSPGQLNTEAFF. This chain uses TRBV28 with TRBJ1-1; 7 nucleotides match TRBD1. The V segment lost 4 bases and the J segment 2 bases; nucleotides outside the gene matches: 7. The CDR3 is made up of 15 amino acids. From germline, CDR1 is MDHEN and CDR2 SYDVKM.

V gene TRBV30 combines with J gene TRBJ2-7, with D perhaps matching TRBD2 (6 bases). The V gene lost 3 bases and the J gene lost 0 bases, with 9 bases spanning the gap. Germline values: CDR1 GTSNPN, CDR2 SVGIG (reference sequence). This CDR3 has 13 residues. The CDR3 here is CAWRRGISYEQYF. CDR3 DNA: TGTGCCTGGAGACGCGGGATCTCCTACGAGCAGTACTTC.

The chain is built from TRBV2 and TRBJ2-5, with TRBD1 as a possible D gene (6 bases). Germline V lookup: CDR1 SNHLY, CDR2 FYNNEI. V was shortened by 3 bases and J by 5 bases, with 19 bases between the two germline ends. CDR3 length equals 16 residues. In nucleotides, the CDR3 is TGTGCCAGCAGTGAGACAACCACAGGGTTAGGGGAGACCCAGTACTTC. This encodes CASSETTTGLGETQYF.

The J gene is TRBJ1-2, the V gene TRBV11-2, with D possibly matching TRBD1 (6 bases). The V and J ends lost 5 bases and 2 bases respectively, with 18 bases between them. This CDR3 comprises 16 residues. Germline loops: CDR1 SGHAT, CDR2 FQNNGV. The CDR3 bases are TGTGCCAGCAGCATTTTACAGGGCCCCCCCAACTATGGCTACACCTTC. Its translation is CASSILQGPPNYGYTF.

This clone appeared a single time. V usage is TRBV7-8 and J usage is TRBJ1-4; tentatively, D is TRBD1 (6 bases). Trimming cost V 5 bases and J 2 bases, with 9 bases left between them. This CDR3 has 14 amino acids. Germline values: CDR1 SGHVS, CDR2 FQNEAQ. The CDR3 DNA is TGTGCCAGCAGCAGACAGGATACTAATGAAAAACTGTTTTTT. Its protein product is CASSRQDTNEKLFF.

The chain employs TRBV5-1 and TRBJ1-1; D call uncertain. From germline, CDR1 is SGHRS and CDR2 YFSETQ. This CDR3 comprises 15 residues. V lost 1 base and J lost 2, with 12 bases in between. In nucleotides, the CDR3 is TGCGCCAGCAGCTTGTCGGGAGGAGTTAACACTGAAGCTTTCTTT. Protein: CASSLSGGVNTEAFF.

The chain links TRBV4-3 to TRBJ2-5, with D uncertain. Germline-derived CDR1 and CDR2 are LGHNA and YSLEER. V lost 4 bases to trimming and J lost 3 bases, with 21 bases between them. The CDR3 runs to 17 residues. The CDR3: CASSPLNKLVPKETQYF. The CDR3 nucleotides read TGCGCCAGCAGCCCTTTAAATAAGCTTGTCCCAAAAGAGACCCAGTACTTC.

This chain uses TRBV14 with TRBJ1-3; possible D gene TRBD1, 5 bases. Germline assignment: CDR1 SGHDN and CDR2 FVKESK. With 4 bases removed from V and 0 bases from J, the gap between germline ends came to 16 bases. This CDR3 is built from 17 residues. For the CDR3, the DNA is TGTGCCAGCAGCCTCCACCTTCCCAGGGACTCTGGAAACACCATATATTTT. This sequence encodes CASSLHLPRDSGNTIYF. The full variable domain, in which reference TRBV14 and TRBJ1-3 provide the parts outside the CDR3, is EAGVTQFPSHSVIEKGQTVTLRCDPISGHDNLYWYRRVMGKEIKFLLHFVKESKQDESGMPNNRFLAERTGGTYSTLKVQPAELEDSGVYFCASSLHLPRDSGNTIYFGEGSWLTVV.

V usage is TRBV6-5 and J usage is TRBJ2-3, with TRBD2 matching over 7 bases. This CDR3 is 16 amino acids long. With 0 bases clipped from V and 1 base from J, the junction kept 4 bases outside the gene matches. Germline V gene lookup returns CDR1 MNHEY and CDR2 SVGAGI. The CDR3 region is CASSYSIAGGTDTQYF. Written as DNA, the CDR3 is TGTGCCAGCAGTTACTCGATTGCGGGGGGCACAGATACGCAGTATTTT.

This rearrangement joins TRBV11-1 to TRBJ2-1, with a possible D match to TRBD2 (6 bases). Germline loops: CDR1 SGHAT, CDR2 FQDESV (reference sequence). V was trimmed by 2 bases and J by 2 bases, leaving 10 bases between them. The CDR3 runs to 15 residues. The CDR3 DNA reads TGTGCCAGCAGCTTATCTTCGGGAGCCTACAATGAGCAGTTCTTC. Translation gives CASSLSSGAYNEQFF.

V is TRBV7-9 and J is TRBJ2-5; D possibly corresponds to TRBD2 (6 bases). Germline assignment: CDR1 SEHNR and CDR2 FQNEAQ (reference sequence). Trimming pared 5 bases from V and 2 bases from J, leaving 18 bases between. The CDR3 covers 16 residues. CDR3 residues: CASSNTGSLLQETQYF. Here the CDR3 DNA reads TGTGCCAGCAGCAATACCGGGAGCCTACTTCAAGAGACCCAGTACTTC.

This chain connects TRBV6-6 to TRBJ2-7; 7 bases align to TRBD1. This CDR3 has 16 residues. V trimming: 6 bases; J trimming: 2 bases; junction bases outside the gene matches: 13. Germline V gene data show CDR1 as MNHNY and CDR2 as SVGAGI (reference sequence). CDR3 loop: CASSLQTGPETYEQYF. The CDR3 DNA is TGTGCCAGCAGCCTTCAGACAGGGCCCGAGACCTACGAGCAGTACTTC.

This clone was seen once. V usage is TRBV6-1 and J usage is TRBJ2-5; D gene unclear. The CDR3 is made up of 14 amino acids. V was clipped by 1 base and J by 4 bases, with 10 bases between them. Germline CDR1 and CDR2: MNHNS and SASEGT. DNA of the CDR3: TGTGCCAGCAGTGAAGGTGCAGGTATAGAGACCCAGTACTTC. The encoded protein is CASSEGAGIETQYF.

The chain has TRBV10-3 and TRBJ1-1; D possibly corresponds to TRBD1 (5 bases). V was trimmed by 3 bases and J by 10 bases, leaving 27 bases between them. In germline, CDR1 is ENHRY, CDR2 SYGVKD. The CDR3 is 17 amino acids. The CDR3, as DNA: TGTGCCATCAGTGATGGTCTGTCGGGGCCGCGAGTGGGAGGAGCTTTCTTT. Its translation is CAISDGLSGPRVGGAFF.

The V and J genes are TRBV30 and TRBJ2-3, with D possibly matching TRBD2 (5 bases). CDR1 and CDR2 (germline): GTSNPN, SVGIG (reference sequence). The CDR3 has 14 residues. Trimming took off 0 bases at V and 1 base at J, with 8 bases between the two ends. CDR3 loop: CAWSVRAGTDTQYF. The CDR3 region has the DNA TGTGCCTGGAGTGTACGAGCGGGCACAGATACGCAGTATTTT.

The CDR3: CASSQGQGAKCEAFF. CDR3 nucleotide sequence: TGTGCCAGCTCACAAGGACAGGGGGCGAAATGTGAAGCTTTCTTT. The chain recombines TRBV18 with TRBJ1-1; 11 bases match TRBD1. Germline V gene sequence: CDR1 KGHSH, CDR2 LQKENI. V shed 4 bases and J 7 bases; nucleotides not matched to a gene: 8. The CDR3 contains 15 residues.

The chain is built from TRBV9 and TRBJ1-2; maybe TRBD1 (5 bases). V was shortened by 0 bases and J by 8 bases, with 11 bases between the two germline ends. The CDR3 is made up of 13 amino acids. Germline V CDR1 and CDR2: SGDLS, YYNGEE. The CDR3 coding sequence is TGTGCCAGCAGCGTAGGGGGCATCCAAGGCTACACCTTC. This encodes CASSVGGIQGYTF.

As for this clone: Sequence at one end of the junction differs from germline and may be a read error. This sequence joins TRBV7-7 and TRBJ1-1; 7 bases line up with TRBD1. Germline values: CDR1 SSHAT, CDR2 FNYEAQ (reference sequence). The CDR3 extends over 14 amino acids. CDR3 residues: CASSPTGMNTEAFF. As DNA, the CDR3 is TGTGCTAGCAGCCCGACAGGGATGAACACTGAAGCTTTCTTT.

This clone appeared once. J is TRBJ2-1 and V is TRBV7-9; 10 nucleotides agree with TRBD2. The CDR3 has 16 amino acids. With 6 bases clipped from V and 1 base from J, the junction kept 6 bases outside the gene matches. The germline V gene encodes CDR1 SEHNR and CDR2 FQNEAQ (reference sequence). The CDR3 is CASRPPSGSSYNEQFF. The CDR3 bases are TGTGCCAGCAGACCCCCTAGCGGGAGTTCCTACAATGAGCAGTTCTTC.

A single count supports this clone. The genes are TRBV2 and TRBJ1-2; 7 bases are a match to TRBD1. Germline V lookup: CDR1 SNHLY, CDR2 FYNNEI. J gave up 4 bases and V 10 bases, and 12 bases lay outside the gene matches. The CDR3 length is 14 residues. The CDR3 loop reads CATPSEQGSYGYTF. The CDR3 bases are TGTGCCACGCCCTCCGAACAGGGGTCCTATGGCTACACCTTC.

J is TRBJ1-2 and V is TRBV7-2; D ambiguous. The CDR3 consists of 13 residues. Germline lookup yields CDR1 SGHTA and CDR2 FQGNSA. The ends were cut back, 6 bases at V and 0 bases at J, with 8 bases in the middle. CDR3 amino acids: CASRATANYGYTF. In DNA, the CDR3 is TGTGCCAGCAGGGCCACAGCTAACTATGGCTACACCTTC.

The sample holds a few counts of this clone. The CDR3 sequence: CASSYGPGTKAFF. The CDR3 nucleotides read TGTGCCAGCAGTTACGGACCCGGGACAAAAGCTTTCTTT. This chain connects TRBV6-5 to TRBJ1-1; a weak D match, TRBD1 (6 bases). The ends were cut back, 2 bases at V and 9 bases at J, with 13 bases in the middle. Germline V gene sequence: CDR1 MNHEY, CDR2 SVGAGI. The CDR3 is made up of 13 amino acids.

The gene calls are TRBV30 and TRBJ2-1, with 8 bases identical to TRBD2. Germline lookup yields CDR1 GTSNPN and CDR2 SVGIG (reference sequence). The V gene end was trimmed by 3 bases and the J gene end by 0 bases; junction bases not matched to a gene: 7. The CDR3 covers 16 residues. CDR3 in amino acids: CAWRLAGLSSYNEQFF. The CDR3 coding sequence is TGTGCCTGGAGGCTAGCGGGCCTTAGCTCCTACAATGAGCAGTTCTTC.